This T cell receptor (beta chain) derives from a study of regulatory T cells in long-lasting Graves disease. Study results and limitations: Persistent disease was characterized by preferential usage of TRBV28, TRBJ1-2 and TRBJ2-5.

Time point meaning: newly diagnosed GD, antithyroid drugs for less than 3 months. RNA isolated from PBMCs was used to make the TCR library. Building the TCR beta libraries relied on iRepertoire HTBI primers, and CDR3 regions underwent Arm-PCR. TCRdb analysed the multiplex PCR reads with MiXCR anew, one entry per CDR3 protein. The sample records about 220,000 distinct CDR3 sequences, roughly a fifth being singletons. This clonotype was counted many times. Antigen: not known. The CDR3 has 14 amino acids. Germline V CDR1 and CDR2: MNHNS, SASEGT. V dropped 4 bases and J dropped 6; count of bases not matched to a gene: 8. The data also belong to a second study, concerning T cells in Graves' hyperthyroidism and ophthalmopathy.

This specimen consisted of peripheral blood mononuclear cells (PBMCs), obtained at new diagnosis, from a patient treated with antithyroid drugs. J is TRBJ1-2 and V is TRBV6-1; 7 bases match TRBD1. The TCR was taken from a woman in her 30s with Graves disease. CDR3 bases: TGTGCCAGCAGTGCCGGGGACAGCTGGAATGGCTACACCTTC. Residues: CASSAGDSWNGYTF.